The 31 T cell receptor beta chains given below trace back to one sample, sequenced in a study of identifying expanded T cells in peripheral blood. Sequencing was performed with immunoSEQ multiplex PCR; in TCRdb, only in-frame clones are kept and a portion is missing. This table holds around 90,000 clones, 70% to 90% found once. Input material: blood. The receptors here all came from a person aged 18 to 69 in good health.

This chain joins TRBV7-9 and TRBJ2-7; D gene unclear. Trimming took off 2 bases at V and 0 bases at J, with 8 bases between the two ends. Per the germline V gene, CDR1 is SEHNR and CDR2 is FQNEAQ (reference sequence). The CDR3 loop spans 14 amino acids. CDR3: CASSLLASSYEQYF. DNA of the CDR3: TGTGCCAGCAGCTTACTGGCCAGCTCCTACGAGCAGTACTTC.

The chain uses TRBV27 and TRBJ2-3, with unresolved D. The CDR3 sequence is 16 residues long. Per the germline V gene, CDR1 is MNHEY and CDR2 is SMNVEV (reference sequence). Trimming shortened V by 5 bases and J by 6 bases, and 21 bases separated the two germline ends. The CDR3 is CASSPTGPLREDTQYF. Here the CDR3 DNA reads TGTGCCAGCAGTCCCACCGGACCCTTACGAGAGGATACGCAGTATTTT.

This clone appeared once. The chain couples TRBV6-1 to TRBJ2-4; D could derive from TRBD1 or TRBD2 (5 bases each). Germline CDR1 is MNHNS and CDR2 is SASEGT. CDR3 length: 15 amino acids. Trimming removed 0 bases at V and 2 bases at J, with 8 bases between. The CDR3 DNA follows: TGTGCCAGCAGTGAAGCAGAGGGGCCCAAAAACATTCAGTACTTC. Translation: CASSEAEGPKNIQYF.

The gene calls are TRBV27 and TRBJ2-1, with 8 bases identical to TRBD2. This CDR3 has 14 amino acids. The trim removed 6 bases at V and 4 bases at J, leaving 5 bases unmatched. CDR1 is MNHEY and CDR2 is SMNVEV in the germline V gene (reference sequence). This CDR3 is CASRGTSSYNEQFF. The DNA for the CDR3 is TGTGCCAGCAGAGGGACTAGTAGTTACAATGAGCAGTTCTTC.

The chain carries TRBV25-1 and TRBJ2-7; D unresolved. Germline V CDR1 and CDR2: MGHDK, SYGVNS. The CDR3 sequence is 11 residues long. Trimming left V 1 base short and J 13 bases short, with 11 bases between. The CDR3, as DNA: TGTGCCAGCAGTGAATCGGGCCCGATTTACTTC. This translates into CASSESGPIYF.

The chain carries TRBV11-3 and TRBJ2-3; D uncertain. Germline lookup yields CDR1 SGHNT and CDR2 YENEEA. Trimming took 1 base from V and 0 from J, leaving 5 bases between them. The CDR3 sequence is 14 residues long. CDR3 in amino acids: CASSLGASTDTQYF. The CDR3 nucleotides are TGTGCCAGCAGCTTAGGGGCTAGCACAGATACGCAGTATTTT.

The chain has TRBV5-6 and TRBJ1-2; 9 bases agree with TRBD1. Germline V gene lookup returns CDR1 SGHDT and CDR2 YYEEEE. The CDR3 spans 15 residues. V was clipped by 4 bases and J by 3 bases; unmatched bases: 7. The CDR3 DNA sequence: TGTGCCAGCAGCCCCGGACAGGGGAGGTACTATGGCTACACCTTC. This translates into CASSPGQGRYYGYTF.

This clone occurred a few times. The chain carries TRBV5-8 and TRBJ1-6; D perhaps matches TRBD1 (6 bases). The V end lost 0 bases, the J end lost 7 bases, and 11 bases lay between the germline ends. Germline CDR1 is SGHTS and CDR2 is YDEGEE. The CDR3 consists of 15 residues. CDR3 protein: CASSLVGGANSPLHF. CDR3 coding DNA: TGTGCCAGCAGCTTGGTCGGGGGCGCAAATTCACCCCTCCACTTT.

V is TRBV6-1 and J is TRBJ1-2; D remains unclear. CDR1 MNHNS and CDR2 SASEGT come from the germline V gene. Trimming took off 9 bases at V and 4 bases at J, with 12 bases between the two ends. The CDR3 contains 12 residues. The CDR3 sequence is CASGRVAYGYTF. The CDR3 region has the DNA TGTGCCAGTGGGAGGGTAGCCTATGGCTACACCTTC.

In its sample, this clone was seen once. The chain is built from TRBV2 and TRBJ2-3; D remains ambiguous. This CDR3 is 13 amino acids long. V was clipped by 6 bases and J by 5 bases, with 12 bases between them. Germline CDR1 reads SNHLY; CDR2 reads FYNNEI. The CDR3 here is CASRQLEEDTQYF. The CDR3 nucleotides are TGTGCCAGCAGACAGTTAGAGGAAGATACGCAGTATTTT. Full variable domain (missing parts from reference TRBV2 and TRBJ2-3): EPEVTQTPSHQVTQMGQEVILRCVPISNHLYFYWYRQILGQKVEFLVSFYNNEISEKSEIFDDQFSVERPDGSNFTLKIRSTKLEDSAMYFCASRQLEEDTQYFGPGTRLTVL.

This clone was counted between two and nine times. The chain joins TRBV6-4 to TRBJ2-2; D not certain. Germline values: CDR1 MRHNA, CDR2 SNTAGT. Trimming removed 0 bases from V and 5 bases from J, with 4 bases in between. The CDR3 covers 13 residues. The CDR3 coding sequence is TGTGCCAGCAGTGACTCGACTACCGGGGAGCTGTTTTTT. This gives the protein CASSDSTTGELFF.

This rearrangement joins TRBV7-7 to TRBJ2-3; TRBD1 agrees at 7 bases. Germline CDR1 SSHAT, CDR2 FNYEAQ (reference sequence). Trimming cost V 4 bases and J 4 bases; bases outside gene matches: 2. The length of the CDR3 is 13 residues. The CDR3 loop is CASSYRGSDTQYF. The CDR3 nucleotides are TGTGCCAGCAGCTACAGGGGTTCAGATACGCAGTATTTT.

V is TRBV5-6 and J is TRBJ2-3; perhaps D is TRBD1 or TRBD2 (5 bases each). Per the germline V gene, CDR1 is SGHDT and CDR2 is YYEEEE. The CDR3 sequence is 16 residues long. Between the trimmed V and J ends, which lost 4 bases and 0 bases, there was a span of 15 bases. The CDR3 spells CASSLPGWTSTDTQYF. The CDR3 bases are TGTGCCAGCAGCCTCCCAGGGTGGACTAGCACAGATACGCAGTATTTT.

The chain recombines TRBV4-1 with TRBJ2-2; D is ambiguous. The V gene lost 3 bases and the J gene lost 5 bases, with 10 bases spanning the gap. CDR3 length: 14 amino acids. Per germline, CDR1 MGHRA and CDR2 YSYEKL. CDR3 residues: CASSQAYITGELFF. For the CDR3, the DNA is TGCGCCAGCAGCCAGGCTTACATAACCGGGGAGCTGTTTTTT.

This clone was recorded a few times. This rearrangement joins TRBV5-1 to TRBJ2-7, with D perhaps being TRBD1 or TRBD2 (6 bases each). The CDR3 is 13 amino acids. Trimming stripped 5 bases from V and 6 bases from J, with 15 bases between. Germline V gene data show CDR1 as SGHRS and CDR2 as YFSETQ. CDR3 DNA: TGCGCCAGCAGTCAAGGGGGACTGTTCGAGCAGTACTTC. It codes for CASSQGGLFEQYF.

The sample holds one count of this clone. V is TRBV6-5 and J is TRBJ2-2; D unclear. Germline V lookup: CDR1 MNHEY, CDR2 SVGAGI. This CDR3 has 12 amino acids. Between the trimmed V and J ends, which lost 6 bases and 3 bases, there was a span of 5 bases. Here the CDR3 reads CASRTDTGELFF. Written as DNA, the CDR3 is TGTGCCAGCAGAACAGACACCGGGGAGCTGTTTTTT.

The chain uses TRBV5-1 and TRBJ2-5; 7 bases match TRBD1. Germline lookup yields CDR1 SGHRS and CDR2 YFSETQ. V lost 1 base to trimming and J lost 3 bases; unmatched junction nucleotides: 9. The CDR3 runs 16 residues. Here the CDR3 DNA reads TGCGCCAGCAGCTTGCAAAGGGGGCCTAGGGAAGAGACCCAGTACTTC. Translated: CASSLQRGPREETQYF.

This chain uses TRBV7-2 with TRBJ2-3; D might be TRBD2 (6 bases). Trimming left V 5 bases short and J 2 bases short, with 14 bases between. CDR1 is SGHTA and CDR2 is FQGNSA in the germline V gene. The CDR3 runs 15 residues. CDR3 sequence (DNA): TGTGCCAGCAGCCTCACGGGAGTACCCACAGATACGCAGTATTTT. Amino acid sequence: CASSLTGVPTDTQYF.

The chain links TRBV7-2 to TRBJ2-2, with D unclear. The germline CDR1 and CDR2 sequences are SGHTA and FQGNSA. This CDR3 has 15 amino acids. Deletions cut 1 base from V and 2 bases from J, with 8 bases between. The CDR3: CASSLGTLNTGELFF. CDR3 nucleotides: TGTGCCAGCAGCTTAGGCACACTTAACACCGGGGAGCTGTTTTTT.

The chain carries TRBV7-2 and TRBJ2-5; D is perhaps TRBD1 (5 bases). V lost 5 bases, J lost 1 base, and 8 bases lay in between. CDR1 SGHTA and CDR2 FQGNSA come from the germline V gene. CDR3 size: 13 residues. CDR3 sequence reads: CASSLQVQETQYF. In DNA, the CDR3 is TGTGCCAGCAGCCTACAGGTCCAAGAGACCCAGTACTTC. Together with reference TRBV7-2 and TRBJ2-5, the CDR3 gives the full variable domain: GAGVSQSPSNKVTEKGKDVELRCDPISGHTALYWYRQSLGQGLEFLIYFQGNSAPDKSGLPSDRFSAERTGGSVSTLTIQRTQQEDSAVYLCASSLQVQETQYFGPGTRLLVL.

The chain employs TRBV12-1 and TRBJ2-2; TRBD1 is taken as the D call from the table, unchecked against the DNA. TRBV12-1 is a documented pseudogene. The CDR3 is 15 residues long. The CDR3 here is CASSPQGARDGELFF. The CDR3 DNA reads TGTGCCAGCAGCCCACAGGGGGCGCGGGACGGGGAGCTGTTTTTT.

This chain uses TRBV19 with TRBJ2-2; D might be TRBD1 (5 bases). The CDR3 loop spans 13 amino acids. V was cut by 3 bases and J by 7 bases, with 9 bases left in between. Germline assignment: CDR1 LNHDA and CDR2 SQIVND (reference sequence). Written as DNA, the CDR3 is TGTGCCAGTAGTATTCAGGGCATCGGGGAGCTGTTTTTT. Residues: CASSIQGIGELFF.

This rearrangement joins TRBV6-5 to TRBJ2-1; 11 positions match TRBD2. The CDR3 has 15 residues. CDR1 is MNHEY, CDR2 SVGAGI, per germline. The V gene end was trimmed by 2 bases and the J gene end by 4 bases; junction bases not matched to a gene: 1. The CDR3: CASSYLAGGYNEQFF. The DNA of the CDR3 is TGTGCCAGCAGTTACCTAGCGGGGGGATACAATGAGCAGTTCTTC.

This clone has only a few counts. The CDR3, as DNA: TGTGCCAGCAGCCCGAACCCTATCCCCTACGAGCAGTACTTC. Translated: CASSPNPIPYEQYF. This sequence joins TRBV11-2 and TRBJ2-7, with no clear D. This CDR3 contains 14 residues. V lost 5 bases and J lost 2, with 13 bases in between. CDR1 is SGHAT and CDR2 is FQNNGV in the germline V gene.

This clone was recorded only once. J is TRBJ1-2 and V is TRBV6-5; 7 bases map to TRBD1. This CDR3 comprises 16 residues. V dropped 1 base and J dropped 4; count of bases not matched to a gene: 9. Germline V gives CDR1 MNHEY, CDR2 SVGAGI. CDR3 sequence (DNA): TGTGCCAGCAGTTACTATGAGAACAGGGGTAGCTATGGCTACACCTTC. This codes for CASSYYENRGSYGYTF.

The chain's CDR3 is CAWERVFPRGTQYF. DNA of the CDR3: TGTGCCTGGGAAAGGGTTTTTCCCCGTGGGACCCAGTACTTC. The V call is TRBV30, the J call TRBJ2-5; no firm D call. This CDR3 is built from 14 residues. V shed 5 bases and J shed 7 bases, with 20 bases lying between them. CDR1 GTSNPN and CDR2 SVGIG come from the germline V gene (reference sequence).

The V call is TRBV28, the J call TRBJ2-3; 7 nucleotides line up with TRBD2. The ends lost 3 bases at V and 1 base at J; junction bases unmatched: 7. CDR1 is MDHEN and CDR2 is SYDVKM in the germline V gene. This CDR3 has 16 amino acids. The CDR3 bases are TGTGCCAGCAGTTTGCCCAGCGGGGTGGGCACAGATACGCAGTATTTT. Protein sequence: CASSLPSGVGTDTQYF.

V gene TRBV19 combines with J gene TRBJ2-3, with TRBD2 matching over 13 bases. Trimming cost V 4 bases and J 4 bases; bases outside gene matches: 2. The CDR3 covers 15 residues. In germline, CDR1 is LNHDA, CDR2 SQIVND (reference sequence). This CDR3 is CASSRLAGGSDTQYF. The CDR3 nucleotides are TGTGCCAGTAGTAGACTAGCGGGAGGATCAGATACGCAGTATTTT.

This clone occurred once. The chain employs TRBV20-1 and TRBJ2-7; D uncertain. This CDR3 has 11 residues. Germline CDR1 DFQATT, CDR2 SNEGSKA (reference sequence). With 3 bases removed from V and 0 bases from J, the gap between germline ends came to 3 bases. The CDR3 spells CSASGSYEQYF. In DNA, the CDR3 is TGCAGTGCTAGCGGCTCCTACGAGCAGTACTTC.

V gene TRBV10-1 combines with J gene TRBJ2-3; TRBD2 matches at 9 bases. Germline assignment: CDR1 WNHNN and CDR2 SYGVQD (reference sequence). J gave up 2 bases and V 2 bases, and 5 bases lay outside the gene matches. The CDR3 has 16 amino acids. The CDR3 nucleotides are TGCGCCAGCAGTGAGACTAGCGGGCGATACACAGATACGCAGTATTTT. As protein: CASSETSGRYTDTQYF.

V and J are TRBV5-1 and TRBJ2-1; a possible D gene is TRBD1 (6 bases). The V gene's germline CDR1 is SGHRS and CDR2 YFSETQ. Trimming stripped 4 bases from V and 0 bases from J, with 11 bases between. The CDR3 contains 15 residues. This CDR3 is CASSEDSSSYNEQFF. The CDR3 DNA sequence: TGCGCCAGCAGCGAGGACAGTAGCTCCTACAATGAGCAGTTCTTC.